A single sample is the source of the 18 T cell receptor beta chains below, sequenced in a study of blood T cell repertoires in COVID-19. Clones were sequenced by immunoSEQ multiplex PCR, and TCRdb holds only the in-frame ones, with some missing. The sample lists approximately 97,000 clones, roughly 86% occurring once. The sample consisted of peripheral blood. These receptors were collected from a human donor in a cohort sampled during active COVID-19.

The chain combines TRBV19 with TRBJ1-4; D gene uncertain. Germline CDR1 is LNHDA and CDR2 is SQIVND (reference sequence). The CDR3 sequence is 13 residues long. V was clipped by 5 bases and J by 5 bases, with 9 bases between them. CDR3 nucleotide sequence: TGTGCCAGTAGTGGCCTCCAAAATGAAAAACTGTTTTTT. This translates into CASSGLQNEKLFF.

The chain links TRBV12-3 or TRBV12-4 to TRBJ2-2; 7 positions agree with TRBD1. The CDR3 length is 13 residues. J lost 6 bases, V lost 5 bases, and 3 bases had no gene match. The CDR3 protein is CASSIQGAGELFF. The CDR3 DNA reads as TGTGCCAGCAGTATTCAGGGGGCCGGGGAGCTGTTTTTT.

A single count supports this clone. The chain joins TRBV7-7 to TRBJ2-3; TRBD2 aligns across 7 bases. CDR1 and CDR2 from the germline V gene are SSHAT and FNYEAQ (reference sequence). The CDR3 length is 15 residues. Trimming cost V 1 base and J 0 bases; bases outside gene matches: 1. Here the CDR3 reads CASSLEGLSTDTQYF. The DNA for the CDR3 is TGTGCCAGCAGCTTAGAGGGACTAAGCACAGATACGCAGTATTTT. The variable domain in full, completed from reference TRBV7-7 and TRBJ2-3, reads GAGVSQSPRYKVTKRGQDVTLRCDPISSHATLYWYQQALGQGPEFLTYFNYEAQPDKSGLPSDRFSAERPEGSISTLTIQRTEQRDSAMYRCASSLEGLSTDTQYFGPGTRLTVL.

This clone has more than one count but fewer than ten. The chain has TRBV7-9 and TRBJ1-4; D remains unclear. This CDR3 is 12 amino acids long. Looked up from germline, CDR1 is SEHNR and CDR2 is FQNEAQ (reference sequence). The CDR3 DNA is TGTGCTGACTCGCCGGATAATGAAAAACTGTTTTTT. Protein: CADSPDNEKLFF.

This chain links TRBV29-1 with TRBJ2-1; 14 bases are a match to TRBD2. With V trimmed by 8 bases and J by 9 bases, 9 bases remained unmatched. Per the germline V gene, CDR1 is SQVTM and CDR2 is ANQGSEA. The CDR3 covers 14 residues. The DNA of the CDR3 is TGCAGCTCCCGGACTAGCGGGAGGTCAGGTGAGCAGTTCTTC. Amino acid sequence: CSSRTSGRSGEQFF.

The V call is TRBV10-3, the J call TRBJ2-7; tentative D call: TRBD1 (5 bases). CDR3 length: 13 residues. Looked up from germline, CDR1 is ENHRY and CDR2 is SYGVKD. Trimming took off 8 bases at V and 0 bases at J, with 11 bases between the two ends. The CDR3 nucleotides are TGTGCCATCCTAGGGGCAGACTCCTACGAGCAGTACTTC. It yields the protein CAILGADSYEQYF.

This CDR3 reads CASSPSRGDNEQFF. The CDR3, as DNA: TGTGCCAGCAGCCCATCCAGGGGAGACAATGAGCAGTTCTTC. The gene calls are TRBV9 and TRBJ2-1; tentative D call: TRBD1 (6 bases). V lost 4 bases, J lost 5 bases, and 13 bases lay in between. The CDR3 length is 14 residues. Germline CDR1 and CDR2: SGDLS and YYNGEE.

The chain recombines TRBV28 with TRBJ2-7; no clear D gene. V lost 6 bases to trimming and J lost 4 bases, with 7 bases between them. The length of the CDR3 is 11 residues. Germline V lookup: CDR1 MDHEN, CDR2 SYDVKM. The CDR3 sequence: CASRRYYEQYF. CDR3 nucleotides: TGTGCCAGCAGGCGCTATTACGAGCAGTACTTC. The full variable domain, in which reference TRBV28 and TRBJ2-7 provide the parts outside the CDR3, is DVKVTQSSRYLVKRTGEKVFLECVQDMDHENMFWYRQDPGLGLRLIYFSYDVKMKEKGDIPEGYSVSREKKERFSLILESASTNQTSMYLCASRRYYEQYFGPGTRLTVT.

The chain recombines TRBV6-5 with TRBJ2-5; 7 positions agree with TRBD2. With V trimmed by 4 bases and J by 4 bases, 3 bases remained unmatched. Germline-derived CDR1 and CDR2 are MNHEY and SVGAGI. The CDR3 totals 13 residues. The CDR3 DNA reads as TGTGCCAGCAGTTTTCCGGGAGGAGAGACCCAGTACTTC. Protein: CASSFPGGETQYF.

The rearrangement uses TRBV4-2 and TRBJ2-7, with 7 bases aligning to TRBD1. The CDR3 has 15 amino acids. Germline V gives CDR1 LGHNA, CDR2 YNFKEQ. V lost 1 base to trimming and J lost 3 bases; unmatched junction nucleotides: 6. CDR3 coding DNA: TGTGCCAGCAGCCAAGCGGGACAGCAAGGCTACGAGCAGTACTTC. Its translation is CASSQAGQQGYEQYF.

The chain combines TRBV3-1 (or the pseudogene TRBV3-2) with TRBJ2-7, with no clear D. Per the germline V gene, CDR1 is LGHDT and CDR2 is YNNKEL (reference sequence). V was shortened by 1 base and J by 6 bases, with 7 bases between the two germline ends. The CDR3 covers 12 residues. The CDR3 sequence is CASSQAASEQYF. For the CDR3, the DNA is TGTGCCAGCAGCCAAGCCGCTAGCGAGCAGTACTTC.

V gene TRBV2 combines with J gene TRBJ2-5; 8 nucleotides line up with TRBD2. Per the germline V gene, CDR1 is SNHLY and CDR2 is FYNNEI. With 0 bases clipped from V and 5 bases from J, the junction kept 11 bases outside the gene matches. This CDR3 has 17 amino acids. The CDR3 DNA reads TGTGCCAGCAGTGAAGCGAACCCCGGGGGGGCCGGGGAGACCCAGTACTTC. Protein: CASSEANPGGAGETQYF.

This chain links TRBV4-1 with TRBJ2-1; tentative D call: TRBD2 (6 bases). V was clipped by 1 base and J by 0 bases, with 13 bases between them. This CDR3 has 17 residues. Germline assignment: CDR1 MGHRA and CDR2 YSYEKL. The CDR3 DNA reads as TGCGCCAGCAGCCAAGTTGTGGCGGGGAGCTCCTACAATGAGCAGTTCTTC. Amino acid sequence: CASSQVVAGSSYNEQFF.

CDR3 DNA: TGTGCCAGCAGCTCATTAGGGGGGGAGGGCGAGCAGTACTTC. The encoded protein is CASSSLGGEGEQYF. The chain joins TRBV6-6 to TRBJ2-7, with D perhaps matching TRBD2 (7 bases). This CDR3 spans 14 amino acids. The germline V gene encodes CDR1 MNHNY and CDR2 SVGAGI (reference sequence). The V gene lost 6 bases and the J gene lost 6 bases, with 18 bases spanning the gap.

The chain employs TRBV29-1 and TRBJ1-2, with D unresolved. Trimming left V 0 bases short and J 4 bases short, with 12 bases between. Germline lookup yields CDR1 SQVTM and CDR2 ANQGSEA. The CDR3 contains 14 residues. This chain's CDR3 is CSVEDGGERYGYTF. The CDR3 DNA reads as TGCAGCGTTGAAGATGGTGGGGAGCGCTATGGCTACACCTTC.

This chain uses TRBV7-9 with TRBJ1-1; D may be TRBD1 (5 bases). Germline lookup yields CDR1 SEHNR and CDR2 FQNEAQ (reference sequence). Trimming removed 5 bases from V and 3 bases from J, with 19 bases in between. The CDR3 is 16 residues long. The CDR3 spells CASSPPLGLRDTEAFF. DNA for the CDR3: TGTGCCAGCAGCCCCCCTTTGGGGCTCAGGGACACTGAAGCTTTCTTT.

V gene TRBV5-5 combines with J gene TRBJ2-3, with a weak D call TRBD1 (6 bases). Trimming removed 4 bases at V and 4 bases at J, with 13 bases between. Germline CDR1 SGHKS, CDR2 YYEKEE (reference sequence). The CDR3 runs 14 residues. CDR3 coding DNA: TGTGCCAGCAGCCCGGGACAAGTTTCAGATACGCAGTATTTT. This translates into CASSPGQVSDTQYF.

This chain uses TRBV19 with TRBJ2-7; 7 nucleotides line up with TRBD1. The V segment lost 5 bases and the J segment 6 bases; nucleotides outside the gene matches: 7. This CDR3 region has 13 residues. Per germline, CDR1 LNHDA and CDR2 SQIVND (reference sequence). CDR3 amino acids: CASSSWGQSEQYF. Here the CDR3 DNA reads TGTGCCAGTAGTTCCTGGGGACAGTCCGAGCAGTACTTC.